This record looks at one T cell receptor beta chain sequence and its context. The antigen it binds to is not known. No much larger clone is present one base from it, and per-base qualities are unavailable. The data originate from a study of T cell changes during pregnancy in multiple sclerosis (dated by TCRdb to between 2019 and 2020). Notes on the research overall: The study looked at changes in the T cell repertoire across pregnancy in women with multiple sclerosis.

The method was the immunoSEQ multiplex PCR assay. Sourced from immuneACCESS, this table was stored by TCRdb with only in-frame sequences that have V and J called. A share of the clones is absent; for the studies checked, an unresolved V gene accounts for under half, and the remainder has no known explanation. In all, the sample holds 53,000 or so clones, and under 95% of those were seen once. Less than 0.65% of the sample goes to the ten largest clones. There are 14 amino acids in the CDR3, from cysteine to phenylalanine inclusive. The retained sequence is limited to the CDR3, 42 bases, with the frame set at the first base. V is clipped by 2 bases and J by 7 bases, and the sequence between their germline boundaries is 13 bases long. CDR1 and CDR2 are read off the germline V gene as SGHDT and YYEEEE.

The chain was built from TRBV5-6 and TRBJ2-4; D gene: possibly TRBD1, on 5 matching bases. The receptor was isolated from a female donor with multiple sclerosis, enrolled in a pregnancy study. The sequencing here drew on CD4+ T cells from peripheral blood mononuclear cells, taken in the second trimester of pregnancy. The bases are TGTGCCAGCAGCTTAACCGACAGTTGGAACATTCAGTACTTC. This sequence encodes CASSLTDSWNIQYF.